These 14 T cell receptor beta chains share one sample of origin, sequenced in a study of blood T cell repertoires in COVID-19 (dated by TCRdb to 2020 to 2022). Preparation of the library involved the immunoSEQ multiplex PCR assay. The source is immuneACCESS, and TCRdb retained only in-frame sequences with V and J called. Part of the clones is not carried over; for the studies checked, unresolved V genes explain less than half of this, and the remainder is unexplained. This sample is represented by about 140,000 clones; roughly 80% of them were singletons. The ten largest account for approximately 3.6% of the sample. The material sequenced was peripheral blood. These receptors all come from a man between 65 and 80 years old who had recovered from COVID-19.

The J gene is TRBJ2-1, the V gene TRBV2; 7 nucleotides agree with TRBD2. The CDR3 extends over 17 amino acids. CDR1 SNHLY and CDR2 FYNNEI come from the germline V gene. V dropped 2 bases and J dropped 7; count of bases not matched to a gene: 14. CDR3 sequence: CASSETPPLAESNEQFF. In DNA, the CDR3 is TGTGCCAGCAGTGAAACCCCCCCGCTAGCGGAGTCAAATGAGCAGTTCTTC.

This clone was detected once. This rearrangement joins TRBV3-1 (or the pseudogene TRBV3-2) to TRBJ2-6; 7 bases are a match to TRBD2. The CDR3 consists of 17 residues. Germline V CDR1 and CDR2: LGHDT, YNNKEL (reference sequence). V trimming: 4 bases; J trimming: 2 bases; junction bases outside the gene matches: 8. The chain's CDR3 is CASSPGLVGAGANVLTF. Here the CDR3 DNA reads TGTGCCAGCAGCCCTGGACTAGTCGGGGCTGGGGCCAACGTCCTGACTTTC.

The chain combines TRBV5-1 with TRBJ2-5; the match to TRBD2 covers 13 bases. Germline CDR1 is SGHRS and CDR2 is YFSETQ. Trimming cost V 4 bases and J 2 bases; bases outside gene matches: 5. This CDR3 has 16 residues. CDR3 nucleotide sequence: TGCGCCAGCAGCCTCCAACTAGCGGGAGGGCAAGAGACCCAGTACTTC. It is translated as CASSLQLAGGQETQYF.

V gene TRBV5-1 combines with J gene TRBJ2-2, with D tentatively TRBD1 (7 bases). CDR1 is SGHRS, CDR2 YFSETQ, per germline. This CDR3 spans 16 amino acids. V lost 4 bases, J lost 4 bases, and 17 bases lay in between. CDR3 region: CASSLQGGVPTGELFF. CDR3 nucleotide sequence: TGCGCCAGCAGCCTCCAGGGGGGAGTACCCACCGGGGAGCTGTTTTTT.

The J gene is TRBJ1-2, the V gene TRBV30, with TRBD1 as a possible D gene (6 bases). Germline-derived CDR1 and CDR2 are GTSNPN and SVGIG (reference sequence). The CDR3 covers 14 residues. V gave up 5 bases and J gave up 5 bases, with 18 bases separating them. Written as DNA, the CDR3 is TGTGCCTGGTCAACCACAGGGAATTCTTATGGCTACACCTTC. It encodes CAWSTTGNSYGYTF.

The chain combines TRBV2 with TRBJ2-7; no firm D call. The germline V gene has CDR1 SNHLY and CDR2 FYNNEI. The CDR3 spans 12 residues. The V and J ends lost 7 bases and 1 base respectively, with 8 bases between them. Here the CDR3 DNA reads TGTGCCAGCACCGAGGAGTCCTACGAGCAGTACTTC. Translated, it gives CASTEESYEQYF.

CDR3 coding DNA: TGTGCCAGCCGTGCCTGGGGAGGAGAGACCCAGTACTTC. It codes for CASRAWGGETQYF. The chain recombines TRBV27 with TRBJ2-5; TRBD2 might be the D (6 bases). CDR3 length equals 13 residues. Germline lookup yields CDR1 MNHEY and CDR2 SMNVEV (reference sequence). With 8 bases removed from V and 4 bases from J, the gap between germline ends came to 14 bases.

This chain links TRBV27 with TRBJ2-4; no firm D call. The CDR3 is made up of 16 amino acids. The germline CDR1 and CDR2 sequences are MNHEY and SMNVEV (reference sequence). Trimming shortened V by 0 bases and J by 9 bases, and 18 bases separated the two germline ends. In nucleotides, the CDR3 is TGTGCCAGCAGTTTATCCGTGGGCCAGGCAAAGAGCATTCAGTACTTC. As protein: CASSLSVGQAKSIQYF.

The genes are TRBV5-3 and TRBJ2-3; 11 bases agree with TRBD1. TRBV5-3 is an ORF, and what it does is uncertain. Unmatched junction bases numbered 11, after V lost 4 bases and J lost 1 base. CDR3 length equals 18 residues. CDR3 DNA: TGTGCCAGAAGCCGATCCCTCCGGGACAGGGGGTGCACAGATACGCAGTATTTT. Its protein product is CARSRSLRDRGCTDTQYF.

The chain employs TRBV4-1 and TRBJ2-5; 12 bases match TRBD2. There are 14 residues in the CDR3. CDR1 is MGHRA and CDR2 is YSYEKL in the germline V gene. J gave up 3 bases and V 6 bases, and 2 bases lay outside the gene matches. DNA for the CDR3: TGCGCCAGCAGGCGACTAGCGGGAGAAGAGACCCAGTACTTC. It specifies CASRRLAGEETQYF.

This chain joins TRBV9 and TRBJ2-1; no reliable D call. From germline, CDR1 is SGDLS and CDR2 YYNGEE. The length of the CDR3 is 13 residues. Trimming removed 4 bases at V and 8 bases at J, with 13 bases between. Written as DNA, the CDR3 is TGTGCCAGCAGCTCACCTCCCCTATATGAGCAGTTCTTC. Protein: CASSSPPLYEQFF.

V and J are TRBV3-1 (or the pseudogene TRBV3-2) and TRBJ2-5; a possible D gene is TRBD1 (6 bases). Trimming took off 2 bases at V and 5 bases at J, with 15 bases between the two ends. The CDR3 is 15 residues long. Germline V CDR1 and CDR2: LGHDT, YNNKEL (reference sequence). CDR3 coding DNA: TGTGCCAGCAGCCAACTTACAGGGATGTCGGAGACCCAGTACTTC. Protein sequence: CASSQLTGMSETQYF.

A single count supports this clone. CDR3 residues: CAISEIRLAATDTQYF. CDR3 DNA sequence: TGTGCCATCAGTGAGATCCGACTAGCGGCCACAGATACGCAGTATTTT. V and J are TRBV10-3 and TRBJ2-3; 9 bases align to TRBD2. The J segment lost 2 bases and the V segment lost 2 bases, leaving 5 bases of the junction unmatched. The germline V gene encodes CDR1 ENHRY and CDR2 SYGVKD. The CDR3 is 16 amino acids.

Written as DNA, the CDR3 is TGTGCCAGCAGTCGCCGGGACTACTTCTACGAGCAGTACTTC. This sequence encodes CASSRRDYFYEQYF. The J gene is TRBJ2-7, the V gene TRBV5-6; TRBD2 aligns across 7 bases. The CDR3 length is 14 residues. Germline V gives CDR1 SGHDT, CDR2 YYEEEE. V was pared by 5 bases and J by 3 bases, with 8 bases of the junction left unmatched.